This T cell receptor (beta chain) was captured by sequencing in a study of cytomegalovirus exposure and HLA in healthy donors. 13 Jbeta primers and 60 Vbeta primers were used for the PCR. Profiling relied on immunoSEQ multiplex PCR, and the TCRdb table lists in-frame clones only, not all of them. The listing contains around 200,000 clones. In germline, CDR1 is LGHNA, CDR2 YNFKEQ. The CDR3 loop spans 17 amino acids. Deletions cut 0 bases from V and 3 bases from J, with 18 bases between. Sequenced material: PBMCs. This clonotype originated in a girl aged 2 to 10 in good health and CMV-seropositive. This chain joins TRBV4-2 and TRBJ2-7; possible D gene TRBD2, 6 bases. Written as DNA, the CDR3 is TGTGCCAGCAGCCAAGATCAGGTGGCTAGCGCCAACTACGAGCAGTACTTC. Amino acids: CASSQDQVASANYEQYF.